The sequence of this TCR beta chain was determined in a study of T cell responses to AZD1222 COVID-19 vaccine. Study as a whole: Second-dose recipients at about 4 or about 12 weeks were treated as one pooled group.

In the case of this clone: Its matching antigen is unknown.

Libraries were prepared by immunoSEQ multiplex PCR; TCRdb keeps only in-frame clonotypes and omits some of them. The table records more than 95,000 clones, roughly 91% of them present only once. Findings and caveats of the study: The study found Spike-specific TCR breadth and depth rose after two AZD1222 doses. Baseline seropositives among AZD1222 recipients totaled only six or seven.

The TCR originated in an adult in good health. The sample here was peripheral blood, taken on day 0 of AZD1222 vaccination.

In DNA, the CDR3 is TGTGCCAGCAGCTCGTTTTCCGGGACAGGGGTTGGCTACACCTTC. Translated, it gives CASSSFSGTGVGYTF. The J gene is TRBJ1-2, the V gene TRBV7-2, with 10 nucleotides matching TRBD1. With 4 bases clipped from V and 7 bases from J, the junction kept 9 bases outside the gene matches. Germline V lookup: CDR1 SGHTA, CDR2 FQGNSA. CDR3 length: 15 residues.